Listed here are 24 T cell receptor beta chains from one sample, sequenced in a study of PD-1 blockade in classical Hodgkin lymphoma. Using immunoSEQ multiplex PCR, the repertoire was profiled, and TCRdb retains in-frame clones only, with some absent. The top ten clones hold about 10% of a sample with tens of thousands of clones, 89% of them seen once. Every single patient, without exception, relapsed after autologous stem cell transplantation, and brentuximab vedotin exposure varied. The starting material was peripheral blood mononuclear cells (PBMCs), obtained before the second cycle of nivolumab. These receptor sequences come from a human donor with classical Hodgkin lymphoma.

This chain connects TRBV10-3 to TRBJ1-1; unclear D gene. V was cut by 0 bases and J by 3 bases, with 11 bases left in between. CDR1 is ENHRY and CDR2 is SYGVKD in the germline V gene. The CDR3 extends over 15 amino acids. CDR3 nucleotides: TGTGCCATCAGTGAGTCGACTATACGGGACACTGAAGCTTTCTTT. Translation: CAISESTIRDTEAFF.

V is TRBV19 and J is TRBJ2-7, with D possibly matching TRBD2 (6 bases). CDR1 and CDR2 from the germline V gene are LNHDA and SQIVND (reference sequence). V dropped 3 bases and J dropped 5 bases, with 17 bases sitting between them. The CDR3 spans 15 residues. DNA of the CDR3: TGTGCCAGTAGTATCCCCGGCCGCGGGGTCCACGAGCAGTACTTC. Amino acid sequence: CASSIPGRGVHEQYF.

CDR3 region: CSVRAGLAGSYEQYF. The CDR3 nucleotides read TGCAGCGTCCGGGCCGGGCTAGCGGGATCCTACGAGCAGTACTTC. V usage is TRBV29-1 and J usage is TRBJ2-7, with 9 bases aligning to TRBD2. In germline, CDR1 is SQVTM, CDR2 ANQGSEA. The CDR3 is made up of 15 amino acids. The ends lost 6 bases at V and 1 base at J; junction bases unmatched: 10.

V gene TRBV13 combines with J gene TRBJ2-1; 8 bases are shared with TRBD2. The CDR3 consists of 15 residues. The germline gives CDR1 PRHDT, CDR2 FYEKMQ (reference sequence). V shed 2 bases and J 4 bases; nucleotides not matched to a gene: 4. CDR3 sequence: CASSLSLAGYNEQFF. The CDR3 coding sequence is TGTGCCAGCAGCTTATCCCTAGCGGGTTACAATGAGCAGTTCTTC.

The chain links TRBV21-1 to TRBJ2-5; TRBD1 reflects the table's D call only, with no check against the DNA. TRBV21-1 is assigned pseudogene status. CDR3 length: 13 residues. CDR3 in DNA: TGTGCCAAAAGGTTAGGGGGCCGGGAGACCCAGTACTTC. Protein: CAKRLGGRETQYF.

In its sample, this clone was seen once. The chain employs TRBV10-3 and TRBJ1-5, with D possibly matching TRBD1 (5 bases). CDR1 ENHRY and CDR2 SYGVKD come from the germline V gene. The V end was cut by 10 bases, the J end by 4 bases, with 11 bases between. CDR3 length equals 12 residues. The CDR3: CATQQVNQPQHF. CDR3 DNA: TGTGCCACACAACAGGTGAATCAGCCCCAGCATTTT.

The chain recombines TRBV18 with TRBJ2-1; the match to TRBD2 covers 7 bases. J gave up 4 bases and V 3 bases, and 6 bases lay outside the gene matches. The CDR3 length is 15 residues. In germline, CDR1 is KGHSH, CDR2 LQKENI. CDR3 in amino acids: CASSPVGGYYNEQFF. The CDR3 nucleotides read TGTGCCAGCTCACCCGTCGGGGGGTATTACAATGAGCAGTTCTTC.

The chain joins TRBV7-2 to TRBJ1-1, with D tentatively TRBD1 (5 bases). Per germline, CDR1 SGHTA and CDR2 FQGNSA. Trimming took off 5 bases at V and 11 bases at J, with 24 bases between the two ends. The CDR3 loop spans 15 amino acids. CDR3 DNA sequence: TGTGCCAGCAGCCCGACCGCCGGCCAGGGCACGGAGGCTTTCTTT. Encoded protein: CASSPTAGQGTEAFF.

The genes are TRBV11-2 and TRBJ2-1; tentatively, D is TRBD2 (7 bases). CDR3 length: 12 amino acids. The V end lost 3 bases, the J end lost 8 bases, and 8 bases lay between the germline ends. CDR1 and CDR2 from the germline V gene are SGHAT and FQNNGV. The CDR3: CASSLGGHEQFF. DNA for the CDR3: TGTGCCAGCAGCTTGGGGGGGCATGAGCAGTTCTTC.

The rearrangement joins TRBV28 to TRBJ2-1, with TRBD1 as a possible D gene (6 bases). CDR3 length: 15 residues. The germline V gene encodes CDR1 MDHEN and CDR2 SYDVKM. Trimming took 6 bases from V and 2 from J, leaving 14 bases between them. This CDR3 is CASSLRDTPYNEQFF. The DNA of the CDR3 is TGTGCCAGCAGCCTCAGGGACACTCCCTACAATGAGCAGTTCTTC.

This clone was recorded once. This chain connects TRBV5-1 to TRBJ2-6; D ambiguous. CDR1 and CDR2 (germline): SGHRS, YFSETQ. This CDR3 is 15 amino acids long. V dropped 6 bases and J dropped 0 bases, with 10 bases sitting between them. The CDR3 protein is CASTSITSGANVLTF. CDR3 in DNA: TGCGCCAGCACCTCTATCACCTCTGGGGCCAACGTCCTGACTTTC.

The chain combines TRBV19 with TRBJ2-7; a possible D gene is TRBD1 (5 bases). Between the trimmed V and J ends, which lost 6 bases and 2 bases, there was a span of 14 bases. CDR3 size: 14 residues. From germline, CDR1 is LNHDA and CDR2 SQIVND (reference sequence). This chain's CDR3 is CASRQQVGPYEQYF. Here the CDR3 DNA reads TGTGCCAGTAGGCAACAGGTGGGGCCCTACGAGCAGTACTTC.

In this sample, this clone turned up a few times. The chain has TRBV18 and TRBJ2-2, with 7 nucleotides matching TRBD1. The germline V gene encodes CDR1 KGHSH and CDR2 LQKENI. This CDR3 region has 18 residues. Trimming cost V 2 bases and J 1 base; bases outside gene matches: 10. This chain's CDR3 is CASSPKVKRTGNTGELFF. Written as DNA, the CDR3 is TGTGCCAGCTCACCAAAGGTTAAACGGACAGGGAACACCGGGGAGCTGTTTTTT.

This clone was detected only once. The V call is TRBV7-8, the J call TRBJ2-7; no reliable D call. Deletions cut 3 bases from V and 6 bases from J, with 15 bases between. Germline assignment: CDR1 SGHVS and CDR2 FQNEAQ. CDR3 length: 14 residues. Here the CDR3 reads CASSLTRTGSEQYF. In DNA form, the CDR3 reads TGTGCCAGCAGCTTGACCAGGACGGGCAGCGAGCAGTACTTC.

The chain is built from TRBV6-9 and TRBJ2-1; 13 bases are shared with TRBD2. Germline CDR1 is MNHGY and CDR2 is SVAAGI. The CDR3 runs 19 residues. V dropped 0 bases and J dropped 8; count of bases not matched to a gene: 13. CDR3 loop: CASSYSPLLTSGGDYEQFF. CDR3 bases: TGTGCCAGCAGTTATTCCCCCCTTCTAACTAGCGGGGGGGACTATGAGCAGTTCTTC.

The V call is TRBV28, the J call TRBJ1-2, with TRBD1 matching 10 bases. The CDR3 length is 15 residues. The germline V gene encodes CDR1 MDHEN and CDR2 SYDVKM. With V trimmed by 4 bases and J by 5 bases, 7 bases remained unmatched. This CDR3 reads CASSWATGGRYGYTF. The CDR3 DNA follows: TGTGCCAGCAGTTGGGCGACAGGGGGCCGGTATGGCTACACCTTC.

The chain has TRBV6-4 and TRBJ2-1, with D uncertain. Germline values: CDR1 MRHNA, CDR2 SNTAGT. CDR3 size: 15 residues. V was trimmed by 3 bases and J by 2 bases, leaving 11 bases between them. The CDR3 coding sequence is TGTGCCAGCAGTGAGGAACCCAATCCCTACAATGAGCAGTTCTTC. Amino acids: CASSEEPNPYNEQFF.

This chain joins TRBV11-2 and TRBJ2-5, with 7 nucleotides matching TRBD1. Germline values: CDR1 SGHAT, CDR2 FQNNGV. The ends lost 1 base at V and 5 bases at J; junction bases unmatched: 13. This CDR3 spans 17 amino acids. CDR3 in amino acids: CASSLGATGPEQETQYF. In DNA form, the CDR3 reads TGTGCCAGCAGCTTAGGTGCGACAGGGCCCGAGCAGGAGACCCAGTACTTC.

The chain joins TRBV20-1 to TRBJ2-3; D call uncertain. Germline V lookup: CDR1 DFQATT, CDR2 SNEGSKA (reference sequence). V was pared by 7 bases and J by 2 bases, with 7 bases between. The CDR3 loop spans 11 amino acids. This CDR3 reads CSGFITDTQYF. The CDR3, as DNA: TGCAGTGGCTTTATCACAGATACGCAGTATTTT.

The CDR3 bases are TGTGCCAGCAGCTTTCTAGCAGGGACTGAGGACGAGCAGTACTTC. This codes for CASSFLAGTEDEQYF. The chain is built from TRBV7-9 and TRBJ2-7, with a tentative D call TRBD2 (6 bases). Germline V CDR1 and CDR2: SEHNR, FQNEAQ (reference sequence). With 3 bases removed from V and 5 bases from J, the gap between germline ends came to 17 bases. CDR3 length equals 15 residues.

This rearrangement joins TRBV21-1 to TRBJ2-7; the table's D call TRBD1 went unverified against the DNA. TRBV21-1 is termed a pseudogene. The CDR3 length is 16 residues. CDR3 sequence (DNA): TGTGCCAGCACCTCTCAGGGCGGCACAAGATTCTACGAGCAGTACTTC. It codes for CASTSQGGTRFYEQYF.

V gene TRBV11-3 combines with J gene TRBJ2-1; D is ambiguous. V was pared by 4 bases and J by 5 bases, with 9 bases between. The CDR3 contains 13 residues. Germline V CDR1 and CDR2: SGHNT, YENEEA. CDR3 sequence (DNA): TGTGCCAGCAGCTCCCTTTACAACAATGAGCAGTTCTTC. It translates to CASSSLYNNEQFF.

The chain joins TRBV5-6 to TRBJ2-1, with no clear D. The CDR3 runs 14 residues. Germline lookup yields CDR1 SGHDT and CDR2 YYEEEE. Trimming removed 2 bases from V and 5 bases from J, with 11 bases in between. In nucleotides, the CDR3 is TGTGCCAGCAGCTTCATTCACGGAAACAATGAGCAGTTCTTC. Translating gives CASSFIHGNNEQFF.

The chain uses TRBV6-1 and TRBJ2-7; D call uncertain. V lost 4 bases and J 5 bases, leaving 21 bases between the germline ends. Per germline, CDR1 MNHNS and CDR2 SASEGT. The CDR3 is made up of 16 amino acids. CDR3 in amino acids: CASSAYGVSTTNEQYF. The CDR3 nucleotides read TGTGCCAGCAGTGCCTATGGGGTATCCACGACGAACGAGCAGTACTTC.